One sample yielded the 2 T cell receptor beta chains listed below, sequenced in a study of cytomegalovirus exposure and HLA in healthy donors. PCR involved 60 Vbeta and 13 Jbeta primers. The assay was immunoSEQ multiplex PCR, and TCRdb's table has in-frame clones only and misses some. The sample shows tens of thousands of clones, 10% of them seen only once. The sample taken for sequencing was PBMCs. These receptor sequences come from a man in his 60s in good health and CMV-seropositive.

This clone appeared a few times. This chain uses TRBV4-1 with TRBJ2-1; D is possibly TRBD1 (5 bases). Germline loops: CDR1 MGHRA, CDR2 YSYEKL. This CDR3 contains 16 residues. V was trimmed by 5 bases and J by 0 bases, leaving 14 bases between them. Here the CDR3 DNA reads TGCGCCAGCAGCAGGGGCCCTTTGAGCTCCTACAATGAGCAGTTCTTC. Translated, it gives CASSRGPLSSYNEQFF.

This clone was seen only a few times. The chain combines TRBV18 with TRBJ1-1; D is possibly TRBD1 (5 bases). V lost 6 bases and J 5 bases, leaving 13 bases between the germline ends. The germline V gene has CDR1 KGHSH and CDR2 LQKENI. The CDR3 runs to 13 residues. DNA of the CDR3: TGTGCCAGCTCTCTTTCAGGGTCAACTGAAGCTTTCTTT. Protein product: CASSLSGSTEAFF.